This T cell receptor (beta chain) was captured in a study of CD8+ T cells in alopecia areata. Extracted from the samples, RNA was reverse transcribed into cDNA to serve as the sequencing template. Here immunoSEQ multiplex PCR was the method, and the copy in TCRdb shows in-frame clones only, minus some. The table lists 150,000 or so clones, roughly 50% of them singletons, with around 6.8% in the top ten. Deletions cut 8 bases from V and 2 bases from J, with 13 bases between. From germline, CDR1 is LNHDA and CDR2 SQIVND (reference sequence). The CDR3 contains 13 residues. V is TRBV19 and J is TRBJ2-7; D is ambiguous. The receptor comes from a human donor with alopecia areata. The sample comprised CD4+ T cells sorted from blood. In DNA, the CDR3 is TGTGCCAGTCGTCAGTCTGGTACCTACGAGCAGTACTTC. This codes for CASRQSGTYEQYF.